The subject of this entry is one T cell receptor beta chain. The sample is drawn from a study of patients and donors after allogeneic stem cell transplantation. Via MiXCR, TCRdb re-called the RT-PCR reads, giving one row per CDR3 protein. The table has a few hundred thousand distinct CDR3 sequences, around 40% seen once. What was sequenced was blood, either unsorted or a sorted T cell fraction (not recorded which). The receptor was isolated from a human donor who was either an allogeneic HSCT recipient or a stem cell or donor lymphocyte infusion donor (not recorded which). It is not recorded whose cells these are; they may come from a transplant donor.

CDR3 loop: CASSLRGTGDLNQPQHF. Here the CDR3 DNA reads TGTGCCAGCAGCTTAAGGGGCACAGGGGACCTCAATCAGCCCCAGCATTTT. The chain couples TRBV7-2 to TRBJ1-5, with 7 bases identical to TRBD1. Germline V CDR1 and CDR2: SGHTA, FQGNSA. There are 17 residues in the CDR3. The J segment lost 3 bases and the V segment lost 2 bases, leaving 10 bases of the junction unmatched. The full variable domain, its missing parts supplied by reference TRBV7-2 and TRBJ1-5, is GAGVSQSPSNKVTEKGKDVELRCDPISGHTALYWYRQSLGQGLEFLIYFQGNSAPDKSGLPSDRFSAERTGGSVSTLTIQRTQQEDSAVYLCASSLRGTGDLNQPQHFGDGTRLSIL.